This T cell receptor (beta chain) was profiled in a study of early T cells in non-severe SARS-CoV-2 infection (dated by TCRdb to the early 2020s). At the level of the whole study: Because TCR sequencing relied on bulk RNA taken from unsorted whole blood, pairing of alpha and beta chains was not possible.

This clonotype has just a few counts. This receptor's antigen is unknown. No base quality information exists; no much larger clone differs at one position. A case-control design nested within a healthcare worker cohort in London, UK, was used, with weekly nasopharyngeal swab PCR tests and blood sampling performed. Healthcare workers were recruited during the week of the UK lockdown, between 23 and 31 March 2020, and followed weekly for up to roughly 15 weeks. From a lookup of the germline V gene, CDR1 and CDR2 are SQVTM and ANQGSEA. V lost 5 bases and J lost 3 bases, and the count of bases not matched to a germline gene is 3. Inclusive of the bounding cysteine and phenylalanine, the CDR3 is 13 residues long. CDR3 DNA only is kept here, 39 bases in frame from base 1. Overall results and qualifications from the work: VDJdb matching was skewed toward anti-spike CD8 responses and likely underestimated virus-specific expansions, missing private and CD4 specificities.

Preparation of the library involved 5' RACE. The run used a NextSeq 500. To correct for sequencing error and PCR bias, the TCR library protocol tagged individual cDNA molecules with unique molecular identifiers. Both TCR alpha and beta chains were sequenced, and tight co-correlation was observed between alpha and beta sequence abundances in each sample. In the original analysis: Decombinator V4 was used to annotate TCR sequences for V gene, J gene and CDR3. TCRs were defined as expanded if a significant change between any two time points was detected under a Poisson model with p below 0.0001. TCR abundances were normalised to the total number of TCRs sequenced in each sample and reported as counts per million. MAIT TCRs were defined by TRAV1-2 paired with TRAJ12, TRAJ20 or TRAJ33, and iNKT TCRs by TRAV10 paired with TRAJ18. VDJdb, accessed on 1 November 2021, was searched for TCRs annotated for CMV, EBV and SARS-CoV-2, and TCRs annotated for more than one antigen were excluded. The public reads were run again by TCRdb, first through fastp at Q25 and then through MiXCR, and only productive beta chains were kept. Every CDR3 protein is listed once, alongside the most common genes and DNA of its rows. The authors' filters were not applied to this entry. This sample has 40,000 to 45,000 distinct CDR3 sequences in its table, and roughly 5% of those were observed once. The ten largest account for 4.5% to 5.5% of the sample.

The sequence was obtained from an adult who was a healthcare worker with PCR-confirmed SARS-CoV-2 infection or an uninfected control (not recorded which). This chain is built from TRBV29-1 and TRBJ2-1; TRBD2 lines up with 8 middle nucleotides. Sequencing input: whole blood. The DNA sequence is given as TGCAGCGTTAGCGGGAGATTCTACAATGAGCAGTTCTTC. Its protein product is CSVSGRFYNEQFF.